A single sample is the source of the 22 T cell receptor beta chains below, sequenced in a study of T-cell reconstitution after alpha-beta-depleted transplantation in children. The authors prepared the TCRbeta library with unique molecular identifiers. TCRdb analysed the PCR reads with MiXCR anew, one entry per CDR3 protein. Found here are about 400,000 distinct CDR3 sequences, around 20% of them singletons; the top ten hold around 4%. The sequencing here drew on PBMCs from the stem cell graft donor, taken from the stem cell graft. Receptors were obtained from a human donor who donated a stem cell graft to a child with acute myeloid leukemia.

The V and J genes are TRBV5-1 and TRBJ2-1, with D uncertain. Trimming stripped 0 bases from V and 2 bases from J, with 6 bases between. There are 14 residues in the CDR3. The germline V gene has CDR1 SGHRS and CDR2 YFSETQ. CDR3 region: CASSLGHTYNEQFF. Here the CDR3 DNA reads TGCGCCAGCAGCTTGGGGCATACCTACAATGAGCAGTTCTTC.

This clonotype was observed a few times. This rearrangement joins TRBV12-3 or TRBV12-4 to TRBJ2-1, with 7 bases matching TRBD2. This CDR3 has 14 amino acids. Losses at the gene ends were 3 bases for V and 6 bases for J; bases not matched to a gene: 5. The CDR3 region is CASSFGGRINEQFF. The CDR3 region has the DNA TGTGCCAGCAGTTTCGGCGGGAGAATCAATGAGCAGTTCTTC.

The chain has TRBV15 and TRBJ2-3, with 11 bases aligning to TRBD2. J lost 4 bases, V lost 1 base, and 7 bases had no gene match. This CDR3 is 17 amino acids long. CDR1 and CDR2 from the germline V gene are LNHNV and YYDKDF (reference sequence). The CDR3 nucleotides are TGTGCCACCAGCAGAGGTAATAGCGGGAGGGCCGCAGATACGCAGTATTTT. Its translation is CATSRGNSGRAADTQYF.

This sequence joins TRBV7-9 and TRBJ2-3; 10 positions agree with TRBD1. This CDR3 region has 16 residues. Trimming took 5 bases from V and 2 from J; bases not matched to a gene: 7. Germline V gene lookup returns CDR1 SEHNR and CDR2 FQNEAQ (reference sequence). CDR3 coding DNA: TGTGCCAGCAGCGGGACAGGGGTAAATTACACAGATACGCAGTATTTT. Protein product: CASSGTGVNYTDTQYF.

This chain connects TRBV6-2 or TRBV6-3 to TRBJ1-1; weak D call: TRBD1 (5 bases). Between the trimmed V and J ends, which lost 5 bases and 5 bases, there was a span of 15 bases. CDR3 length: 14 residues. Looked up from germline, CDR1 is MNHEY and CDR2 is SVGEGT. In DNA form, the CDR3 reads TGTGCCAGCAGTGCGACCAGGGTTCGAACTGAAGCTTTCTTT. Translated: CASSATRVRTEAFF.

The chain carries TRBV7-9 and TRBJ2-7; 10 bases fit TRBD1. V lost 1 base and J lost 4; bases outside the gene matches: 4. The CDR3 is made up of 15 amino acids. CDR1 and CDR2 (germline): SEHNR, FQNEAQ (reference sequence). The CDR3 here is CASSLVTGGAYEQYF. DNA of the CDR3: TGTGCCAGCAGCTTAGTGACAGGGGGCGCGTACGAGCAGTACTTC.

The V gene is TRBV10-3, the J gene TRBJ2-7; 8 nucleotides line up with TRBD1. The junction had 8 bases not matched to a gene; V was cut back by 4 bases and J by 6 bases. Germline CDR1 ENHRY, CDR2 SYGVKD. CDR3 length equals 14 residues. The CDR3 region is CAISVRAGGGEQYF. CDR3 bases: TGTGCCATCAGTGTCAGGGCAGGGGGCGGCGAGCAGTACTTC.

The rearrangement links TRBV5-1 to TRBJ2-5; D may be TRBD2 (5 bases). The CDR3 has 16 residues. The ends were cut back, 3 bases at V and 1 base at J, with 16 bases in the middle. Germline V gene sequence: CDR1 SGHRS, CDR2 YFSETQ. Written as DNA, the CDR3 is TGCGCCAGCAGCTCATCTCATACGGGGTTCCAAGAGACCCAGTACTTC. It codes for CASSSSHTGFQETQYF.

This clonotype appeared a few times. The V and J genes are TRBV7-9 and TRBJ2-1; the match to TRBD2 covers 11 bases. The junction had 9 bases not matched to a gene; V was cut back by 1 base and J by 7 bases. The CDR3 sequence is 17 residues long. CDR1 and CDR2 (germline): SEHNR, FQNEAQ (reference sequence). CDR3 bases: TGTGCCAGCAGCTTAGAGATAGCGGGAGGGCCTCAGAATGAGCAGTTCTTC. It translates to CASSLEIAGGPQNEQFF.

This clonotype was counted between two and nine times. The chain uses TRBV19 and TRBJ2-7; 8 bases agree with TRBD2. V trimming: 3 bases; J trimming: 7 bases; junction bases outside the gene matches: 5. CDR3 length equals 13 residues. CDR1 is LNHDA, CDR2 SQIVND, per germline (reference sequence). The CDR3 DNA sequence: TGTGCCAGTAGTATCTCCGCGGGAGGTGAGCAGTACTTC. Its protein is CASSISAGGEQYF.

This clonotype was picked up many times. The chain has TRBV29-1 and TRBJ2-7; D is undetermined. The CDR3 consists of 12 residues. Trimming removed 5 bases at V and 5 bases at J, with 13 bases between. Per the germline V gene, CDR1 is SQVTM and CDR2 is ANQGSEA. The CDR3 coding sequence is TGCAGCGTTACGTGGGGTCGGAACGAGCAGTACTTC. Its protein product is CSVTWGRNEQYF.

The J gene is TRBJ1-6, the V gene TRBV10-2; tentatively, D is TRBD1 (5 bases). The germline V gene encodes CDR1 WSHSY and CDR2 SAAADI. Trimming cost V 5 bases and J 6 bases, with 11 bases left between them. The CDR3 consists of 14 residues. The CDR3 spells CASSSGGGNSPLHF. The CDR3 nucleotides are TGCGCCAGCAGTTCCGGGGGGGGTAATTCACCCCTCCACTTT.

In regard to this clonotype: Because it lacks the conserved phenylalanine or tryptophan at the end, this CDR3 is likely a read error. The chain recombines TRBV28 with TRBJ1-6; D is uncertain. The CDR3 spans 16 residues. Germline CDR1 reads MDHEN; CDR2 reads SYDVKM. Trimming pared 3 bases from V and 14 bases from J, leaving 23 bases between. The DNA of the CDR3 is TGTGCCAGCAGTTTGTTTGCAGGCCCTTTGAGTTTGGCCCTCCACTGT. Amino acid sequence: CASSLFAGPLSLALHC.

This clonotype was seen only once. The chain employs TRBV10-3 and TRBJ2-1; weak D call: TRBD2 (6 bases). V lost 0 bases, J lost 9 bases, and 9 bases lay in between. This CDR3 spans 13 amino acids. The V gene's germline CDR1 is ENHRY and CDR2 SYGVKD. CDR3 residues: CAISESPEGEQFF. The CDR3, as DNA: TGTGCCATCAGTGAGTCACCGGAGGGTGAGCAGTTCTTC.

In this sample, this clonotype turned up many times. The chain links TRBV5-1 to TRBJ2-7; tentative D call: TRBD1 (6 bases). Germline lookup yields CDR1 SGHRS and CDR2 YFSETQ. CDR3 length: 14 residues. V was pared by 2 bases and J by 2 bases, with 11 bases between. The CDR3 sequence is CASSFGQYTYEQYF. CDR3 DNA: TGCGCCAGCAGCTTCGGACAGTACACCTACGAGCAGTACTTC. The full variable domain, in which reference TRBV5-1 and TRBJ2-7 provide the parts outside the CDR3, is KAGVTQTPRYLIKTRGQQVTLSCSPISGHRSVSWYQQTPGQGLQFLFEYFSETQRNKGNFPGRFSGRQFSNSRSEMNVSTLELGDSALYLCASSFGQYTYEQYFGPGTRLTVT.

The V gene is TRBV12-3 or TRBV12-4, the J gene TRBJ2-2; D uncertain. Deletions cut 4 bases from V and 1 base from J, with 16 bases between. The CDR3 is 17 residues long. CDR3: CASSYVTDKMNTGELFF. In DNA, the CDR3 is TGTGCCAGCAGTTACGTTACAGACAAGATGAACACCGGGGAGCTGTTTTTT.

The chain joins TRBV9 to TRBJ2-1; 8 bases agree with TRBD2. CDR3 length: 15 amino acids. V was pared by 1 base and J by 6 bases, with 6 bases of the junction left unmatched. Per germline, CDR1 SGDLS and CDR2 YYNGEE. The CDR3 here is CASSVMSGSTNEQFF. CDR3 DNA sequence: TGTGCCAGCAGCGTAATGAGCGGGAGCACCAATGAGCAGTTCTTC.

CDR3 DNA sequence: TGTGCCAGCAGTTTACTCAGGGGCAACACTGAAGCTTTCTTT. Its protein product is CASSLLRGNTEAFF. This chain connects TRBV12-3 or TRBV12-4 to TRBJ1-1, with D possibly being TRBD1 (6 bases). The CDR3 sequence is 14 residues long. V lost 2 bases to trimming and J lost 2 bases, with 9 bases between them.

This clonotype was recorded many times. The chain couples TRBV6-4 to TRBJ2-5; 11 bases align to TRBD2. Losses at the gene ends were 0 bases for V and 5 bases for J; bases not matched to a gene: 8. The V gene's germline CDR1 is MRHNA and CDR2 SNTAGT. The CDR3 consists of 17 residues. The CDR3 loop reads CASSDSTSGSSIETQYF. The CDR3 bases are TGTGCCAGCAGTGACTCCACTAGCGGGAGTTCGATCGAGACCCAGTACTTC.

The chain is built from TRBV10-3 and TRBJ2-1; D may correspond to TRBD1 or TRBD2 (5 bases each). Germline V CDR1 and CDR2: ENHRY, SYGVKD. Trimming cost V 4 bases and J 8 bases, with 12 bases left between them. This CDR3 comprises 13 residues. Here the CDR3 reads CAISGGKEDEQFF. CDR3 coding DNA: TGTGCCATCAGTGGGGGGAAGGAGGATGAGCAGTTCTTC.

V usage is TRBV6-5 and J usage is TRBJ2-1; 7 bases line up with TRBD2. CDR1 is MNHEY, CDR2 SVGAGI, per germline. The CDR3 spans 16 residues. Trimming took 6 bases from V and 0 from J; bases not matched to a gene: 8. The CDR3 DNA reads as TGTGCCAGCAGGTACCCACGCGGGAGCTCCTACAATGAGCAGTTCTTC. Its translation is CASRYPRGSSYNEQFF.

The V call is TRBV20-1, the J call TRBJ2-3; D is perhaps TRBD1 (6 bases). CDR3 length: 14 residues. Germline V gene lookup returns CDR1 DFQATT and CDR2 SNEGSKA (reference sequence). Trimming cost V 7 bases and J 4 bases, with 18 bases left between them. CDR3 nucleotides: TGCAGTGTTCCTCCGCGGACAGTATCAGATACGCAGTATTTT. Translation gives CSVPPRTVSDTQYF.